What follows are 24 T cell receptor beta chains derived from one specimen sequenced in a study of T-cell reconstitution after alpha-beta-depleted transplantation in children. Unique molecular identifiers featured in how the TCRbeta library was prepared. TCRdb passed the PCR reads through MiXCR, listing each CDR3 protein once. This table holds fewer than 550,000 distinct CDR3 sequences, roughly 15% found once. Here the sequenced sample was PBMCs, mostly from graft donor cells, taken 360 days after TCRalphabeta/CD19-depleted stem cell transplant. These receptors were taken from a boy in the first two years of life who had a stem cell transplant for Wiskott-Aldrich syndrome, so the T cells may come from the graft donor.

The sample holds many counts of this clonotype. The gene calls are TRBV27 and TRBJ2-1, with 11 positions matching TRBD2. The CDR3 has 15 residues. Unmatched junction bases numbered 7, after V lost 6 bases and J lost 6 bases. Germline-derived CDR1 and CDR2 are MNHEY and SMNVEV (reference sequence). This chain's CDR3 is CASSPVAGGGNEQFF. The CDR3 DNA is TGTGCCAGCAGCCCCGTAGCGGGAGGGGGCAATGAGCAGTTCTTC.

This clonotype was seen a handful of times. The chain has TRBV9 and TRBJ2-3, with 8 positions matching TRBD2. The CDR3 is made up of 16 amino acids. CDR1 is SGDLS and CDR2 is YYNGEE in the germline V gene. J gave up 5 bases and V 1 base, and 9 bases lay outside the gene matches. CDR3 coding DNA: TGTGCCAGCAGCGTACGTAGCGGGGCTCAGGGAGATACGCAGTATTTT. Its protein product is CASSVRSGAQGDTQYF.

This clonotype was found a few times. The CDR3 DNA reads TGTGCCAGCAGTTTTGGAACCGCCTTCCGGACGCAGTATTTT. Its translation is CASSFGTAFRTQYF. V usage is TRBV28 and J usage is TRBJ2-3; D is undetermined. CDR3 length: 14 residues. V dropped 3 bases and J dropped 9 bases, with 16 bases sitting between them. Germline V gene data show CDR1 as MDHEN and CDR2 as SYDVKM.

The V gene is TRBV3-1, the J gene TRBJ2-7; D is possibly TRBD1 or TRBD2 (5 bases each). The CDR3 runs to 15 residues. The V gene lost 3 bases and the J gene lost 2 bases, with 14 bases spanning the gap. Germline values: CDR1 LGHDT, CDR2 YNNKEL (reference sequence). Here the CDR3 reads CASSHGATRPYEQYF. As DNA, the CDR3 is TGTGCCAGCAGCCACGGGGCGACACGACCCTACGAGCAGTACTTC.

V usage is TRBV29-1 and J usage is TRBJ1-6; D gene ambiguous. CDR1 and CDR2 from the germline V gene are SQVTM and ANQGSEA. Deletions cut 6 bases from V and 5 bases from J, with 14 bases between. The CDR3 length is 14 residues. The CDR3 reads CSVSEQRDNSPLHF. The CDR3 DNA reads TGCAGCGTCTCGGAGCAACGGGATAATTCACCCCTCCACTTT.

This clonotype was recorded a few times. The V call is TRBV5-5, the J call TRBJ2-1; TRBD2 agrees at 8 bases. Germline trimming cut 4 bases from V and 7 bases from J; bases unmatched to any gene: 13. CDR3 length: 16 amino acids. Germline V gene sequence: CDR1 SGHKS, CDR2 YYEKEE (reference sequence). CDR3 loop: CASSRVSGRGVNEQFF. In nucleotides, the CDR3 is TGTGCCAGCAGCCGAGTCAGCGGGAGAGGGGTAAATGAGCAGTTCTTC.

This sequence joins TRBV7-9 and TRBJ2-3, with 8 bases fitting TRBD2. With 4 bases clipped from V and 11 bases from J, the junction kept 14 bases outside the gene matches. The V gene's germline CDR1 is SEHNR and CDR2 FQNEAQ (reference sequence). The CDR3 spans 15 residues. The CDR3 nucleotides are TGTGCCAGCAGCTGGGTGGGACTAGGTGTCATGAAGCAGTATTTT. Its translation is CASSWVGLGVMKQYF.

In regard to this clonotype: At one of its ends the junction is not consistent with the germline gene, which may arise from a read error. The rearrangement joins TRBV7-2 to TRBJ2-1; TRBD1 matches at 7 bases. The CDR3 runs to 16 residues. The germline gives CDR1 SGHTA, CDR2 FQGNSA. This CDR3 reads CATSFHAGTAINEQFF. For the CDR3, the DNA is TGTGCCACCAGCTTCCATGCCGGGACAGCGATCAATGAGCAGTTCTTC.

This clonotype was observed once. This sequence joins TRBV12-3 or TRBV12-4 and TRBJ2-5; D possibly corresponds to TRBD2 (5 bases). V gave up 1 base and J gave up 3 bases, with 9 bases separating them. This CDR3 contains 14 residues. CDR3 residues: CASSLVRGKETQYF. CDR3 DNA: TGTGCCAGCAGTTTAGTTCGGGGTAAAGAGACCCAGTACTTC.

This clonotype appeared many times. The rearrangement joins TRBV12-3 or TRBV12-4 to TRBJ2-3, with D perhaps matching TRBD1 (6 bases). There are 14 residues in the CDR3. Trimming stripped 2 bases from V and 5 bases from J, with 11 bases between. As DNA, the CDR3 is TGTGCCAGCAGTTTAAGAGGGGGAGTAGATACGCAGTATTTT. Protein sequence: CASSLRGGVDTQYF.

The rearrangement links TRBV6-1 to TRBJ2-2; D is undetermined. The CDR3 consists of 12 residues. Trimming removed 7 bases from V and 5 bases from J, with 8 bases in between. The germline V gene has CDR1 MNHNS and CDR2 SASEGT. The CDR3: CASNWGTGELFF. CDR3 nucleotide sequence: TGTGCCAGCAACTGGGGTACCGGGGAGCTGTTTTTT.

The V call is TRBV4-1, the J call TRBJ2-5; D gene ambiguous. Germline V lookup: CDR1 MGHRA, CDR2 YSYEKL. V was trimmed by 0 bases and J by 0 bases, leaving 11 bases between them. The CDR3 totals 16 residues. Here the CDR3 reads CASSQDKQSYQETQYF. CDR3 nucleotide sequence: TGCGCCAGCAGCCAAGATAAACAATCGTACCAAGAGACCCAGTACTTC.

The genes are TRBV28 and TRBJ2-1; 12 positions agree with TRBD2. The trim removed 3 bases at V and 3 bases at J, leaving 9 bases unmatched. Germline V gives CDR1 MDHEN, CDR2 SYDVKM. The CDR3 length is 18 residues. The DNA of the CDR3 is TGTGCCAGCAGTTTCTTCCCGTCTAGCGGGGGGGACTACAATGAGCAGTTCTTC. Translation gives CASSFFPSSGGDYNEQFF.

This clonotype appeared a few times. This chain connects TRBV4-1 to TRBJ2-1, with D possibly called TRBD1 or TRBD2 (5 bases each). Germline V gives CDR1 MGHRA, CDR2 YSYEKL. The CDR3 loop spans 15 amino acids. V gave up 3 bases and J gave up 6 bases, with 15 bases separating them. CDR3 loop: CASSHRGVPSNEQFF. The CDR3 DNA is TGCGCCAGCAGCCACCGAGGGGTCCCCTCCAATGAGCAGTTCTTC.

The sample holds a few counts of this clonotype. This chain connects TRBV4-1 to TRBJ2-4; D may be TRBD1 (6 bases). Germline loops: CDR1 MGHRA, CDR2 YSYEKL. The length of the CDR3 is 18 residues. V gave up 1 base and J gave up 1 base, with 17 bases separating them. The CDR3 here is CASSQGQATFLAKNIQYF. In DNA, the CDR3 is TGCGCCAGCAGCCAAGGACAGGCTACATTTCTGGCCAAAAACATTCAGTACTTC.

V usage is TRBV20-1 and J usage is TRBJ1-5, with 7 bases lining up with TRBD1. V was pared by 6 bases and J by 3 bases, with 2 bases of the junction left unmatched. The CDR3 sequence is 12 residues long. Germline loops: CDR1 DFQATT, CDR2 SNEGSKA (reference sequence). As DNA, the CDR3 is TGCAGTGCCGGACAGGACAATCAGCCCCAGCATTTT. This sequence encodes CSAGQDNQPQHF.

The table lists this clonotype with many counts. The chain has TRBV5-1 and TRBJ2-5; possible D gene TRBD2, 5 bases. V was clipped by 7 bases and J by 2 bases, with 15 bases between them. CDR3 length: 14 amino acids. Germline lookup yields CDR1 SGHRS and CDR2 YFSETQ. CDR3 nucleotides: TGCGCCAGCCGAACGGGCGGAGGACAAGAGACCCAGTACTTC. Protein: CASRTGGGQETQYF.

This clonotype was detected a few times. The rearrangement joins TRBV7-9 to TRBJ1-5; possibly TRBD1 for D (6 bases). Germline V gene lookup returns CDR1 SEHNR and CDR2 FQNEAQ (reference sequence). Trimming took 5 bases from V and 3 from J, leaving 11 bases between them. The CDR3 is 14 amino acids. This chain's CDR3 is CASSHTGSNQPQHF. The CDR3 region has the DNA TGTGCCAGCAGCCATACAGGGTCCAATCAGCCCCAGCATTTT.

The chain recombines TRBV4-1 with TRBJ1-2; the D is unclear. CDR1 is MGHRA, CDR2 YSYEKL, per germline. The germline V and J ends were trimmed by 1 base and 0 bases, with 9 bases remaining between them. This CDR3 has 15 residues. CDR3: CASSQVTPSNYGYTF. The CDR3 nucleotides read TGCGCCAGCAGCCAAGTTACACCTTCTAACTATGGCTACACCTTC.

This clonotype has only one observation. The CDR3 DNA follows: TGCGCCAGCAGCGGCGGGCCAGCGGAGTTAACTGAGCAGTTCTTC. It translates to CASSGGPAELTEQFF. V and J are TRBV5-1 and TRBJ2-1; D is perhaps TRBD2 (5 bases). CDR3 length equals 15 residues. CDR1 SGHRS and CDR2 YFSETQ come from the germline V gene. Trimming shortened V by 4 bases and J by 9 bases, and 20 bases separated the two germline ends. The full variable domain, in which reference TRBV5-1 and TRBJ2-1 provide the parts outside the CDR3, is KAGVTQTPRYLIKTRGQQVTLSCSPISGHRSVSWYQQTPGQGLQFLFEYFSETQRNKGNFPGRFSGRQFSNSRSEMNVSTLELGDSALYLCASSGGPAELTEQFFGPGTRLTVL.

The V gene is TRBV20-1, the J gene TRBJ2-3; TRBD2 aligns across 13 bases. CDR3 length: 14 residues. Germline values: CDR1 DFQATT, CDR2 SNEGSKA (reference sequence). V was clipped by 6 bases and J by 6 bases; unmatched bases: 6. CDR3 loop: CSARLAGGRDTQYF. For the CDR3, the DNA is TGCAGTGCCCGACTAGCGGGAGGTAGGGATACGCAGTATTTT.

This clonotype was detected only once. This chain links TRBV20-1 with TRBJ2-5; a possible D gene is TRBD2 (5 bases). Germline lookup yields CDR1 DFQATT and CDR2 SNEGSKA (reference sequence). V lost 1 base and J lost 5, with 14 bases in between. The CDR3 loop spans 14 amino acids. CDR3 sequence (DNA): TGCAGTGCTAGAGTCGGGAACCCGTGGGAGACCCAGTACTTC. The encoded protein is CSARVGNPWETQYF.

This clonotype came up a few times. The genes are TRBV29-1 and TRBJ2-7; 7 bases agree with TRBD2. The CDR3 runs 15 residues. In germline, CDR1 is SQVTM, CDR2 ANQGSEA. V was clipped by 4 bases and J by 0 bases; unmatched bases: 9. CDR3 region: CSVGGGTRPSYEQYF. The CDR3 DNA reads as TGCAGCGTTGGGGGGGGTACTAGGCCCTCCTACGAGCAGTACTTC.

The genes are TRBV24-1 and TRBJ2-7, with 9 bases fitting TRBD1. The germline V gene has CDR1 KGHDR and CDR2 SFDVKD. Trimming removed 5 bases from V and 3 bases from J; junction bases left unmatched: 7. The CDR3 is made up of 15 amino acids. As DNA, the CDR3 is TGTGCCACCAGTGCCCGGACAGGGGAAGGCTACGAGCAGTACTTC. It encodes CATSARTGEGYEQYF.